What follows are 27 T cell receptor beta chains derived from one specimen sequenced in a study of blood T cell repertoires in COVID-19. Sequencing was performed with immunoSEQ multiplex PCR; in TCRdb, only in-frame clones are kept and a portion is missing. The table shows approximately 97,000 clones, with about 85% occurring only once. The source material was peripheral blood. The source of these receptors is a human donor in a cohort sampled during active COVID-19.

This chain's CDR3 is CASSSTSPAGELFF. The CDR3 region has the DNA TGTGCCAGCAGTTCGACTAGCCCGGCCGGGGAGCTGTTTTTT. The gene calls are TRBV6-5 and TRBJ2-2; 7 bases map to TRBD2. The CDR3 spans 14 residues. Trimming removed 4 bases from V and 6 bases from J; junction bases left unmatched: 5. Germline loops: CDR1 MNHEY, CDR2 SVGAGI.

V and J are TRBV24-1 and TRBJ2-5; 8 nucleotides agree with TRBD2. V dropped 4 bases and J dropped 5; count of bases not matched to a gene: 14. The CDR3 has 17 amino acids. The germline gives CDR1 KGHDR, CDR2 SFDVKD. The CDR3 sequence: CATSDPAFGLARETQYF. CDR3 DNA sequence: TGTGCCACCAGTGACCCCGCCTTTGGACTAGCACGGGAGACCCAGTACTTC.

Written as DNA, the CDR3 is TGTGCCAGCAGTTTCGGAGGGACAGATACGCAGTATTTT. It yields the protein CASSFGGTDTQYF. The chain couples TRBV27 to TRBJ2-3, with D perhaps matching TRBD2 (6 bases). The CDR3 totals 13 residues. V was cut by 3 bases and J by 3 bases, with 7 bases left in between. CDR1 is MNHEY and CDR2 is SMNVEV in the germline V gene (reference sequence).

This chain links TRBV5-1 with TRBJ2-7; 8 bases align to TRBD2. V dropped 2 bases and J dropped 0; count of bases not matched to a gene: 4. Germline values: CDR1 SGHRS, CDR2 YFSETQ. CDR3 length: 15 amino acids. The DNA for the CDR3 is TGCGCCAGCAGCTTTACTAGCGGAGGCTCCTACGAGCAGTACTTC. This sequence encodes CASSFTSGGSYEQYF.

The chain has TRBV5-8 and TRBJ2-7; no definite D call. V lost 4 bases and J 3 bases, leaving 5 bases between the germline ends. The length of the CDR3 is 11 residues. Germline assignment: CDR1 SGHTS and CDR2 YDEGEE. CDR3 residues: CASSAYYEQYF. DNA of the CDR3: TGTGCCAGCAGCGCCTACTACGAGCAGTACTTC.

This chain connects TRBV5-5 to TRBJ1-3, with 7 bases that match TRBD1. The CDR3 consists of 14 residues. Germline-derived CDR1 and CDR2 are SGHKS and YYEKEE (reference sequence). V gave up 4 bases and J gave up 9 bases; unmatched junction bases: 10. CDR3 in amino acids: CASSRQGGGGTIYF. The CDR3 DNA is TGTGCCAGCAGCCGCCAGGGGGGAGGCGGCACCATATATTTT.

V and J are TRBV28 and TRBJ2-1; no firm D call. Germline CDR1 and CDR2: MDHEN and SYDVKM. The CDR3 spans 12 residues. The ends were cut back, 5 bases at V and 11 bases at J, with 13 bases in the middle. CDR3 in amino acids: CASSTEPPKQFF. CDR3 bases: TGTGCCAGCAGTACGGAGCCCCCCAAGCAGTTCTTC.

The chain combines TRBV6-2 or TRBV6-3 with TRBJ2-1; D unclear. The length of the CDR3 is 14 residues. V was trimmed by 7 bases and J by 5 bases, leaving 15 bases between them. Germline assignment: CDR1 MNHEY and CDR2 SVGEGT. CDR3 protein: CASTPPTTNNEQFF. The CDR3 nucleotides are TGTGCCAGCACCCCACCTACTACAAACAATGAGCAGTTCTTC.

This clone was picked up a small number of times. For the CDR3, the DNA is TGCGCCAGCAGCCAAGGAAGCGGGGGGGCGTACAATGAGCAGTTCTTC. Translated: CASSQGSGGAYNEQFF. This chain joins TRBV4-3 and TRBJ2-1; TRBD2 matches at 10 bases. There are 16 residues in the CDR3. Trimming cost V 1 base and J 4 bases; bases outside gene matches: 4. Germline V CDR1 and CDR2: LGHNA, YSLEER.

J is TRBJ2-2 and V is TRBV7-3; 9 bases fit TRBD2. With 3 bases clipped from V and 7 bases from J, the junction kept 12 bases outside the gene matches. CDR3 size: 17 residues. CDR1 is SGHTA and CDR2 is FQGTGA in the germline V gene. CDR3 in amino acids: CASSFVTSGSGNGELFF. CDR3 DNA sequence: TGTGCCAGCAGCTTTGTCACTAGCGGGTCAGGCAACGGGGAGCTGTTTTTT.

The gene calls are TRBV6-4 and TRBJ2-7; 9 bases are a match to TRBD1. V gave up 0 bases and J gave up 3 bases; unmatched junction bases: 6. This CDR3 comprises 16 residues. CDR1 is MRHNA and CDR2 is SNTAGT in the germline V gene. The CDR3 reads CASSDSISTGGYEQYF. The CDR3, as DNA: TGTGCCAGCAGTGACTCGATTTCGACAGGGGGCTACGAGCAGTACTTC.

This clone was counted a single time. V usage is TRBV9 and J usage is TRBJ2-2; 9 bases map to TRBD1. Losses at the gene ends were 3 bases for V and 7 bases for J; bases not matched to a gene: 10. In germline, CDR1 is SGDLS, CDR2 YYNGEE. The CDR3 has 16 amino acids. This CDR3 is CASSATGQGIGGELFF. CDR3 DNA: TGTGCCAGCAGCGCCACGGGACAGGGAATTGGCGGGGAGCTGTTTTTT.

J is TRBJ2-3 and V is TRBV2; TRBD2 matches 8 bases. J gave up 0 bases and V 9 bases, and 5 bases lay outside the gene matches. From germline, CDR1 is SNHLY and CDR2 FYNNEI. The CDR3 contains 14 residues. The CDR3 region is CASRLASSTDTQYF. The CDR3 DNA reads as TGTGCCAGTCGACTAGCGTCTAGCACAGATACGCAGTATTTT.

This sequence joins TRBV7-2 and TRBJ2-3, with 9 nucleotides matching TRBD1. The CDR3 sequence is 13 residues long. The J segment lost 10 bases and the V segment lost 6 bases, leaving 8 bases of the junction unmatched. Germline values: CDR1 SGHTA, CDR2 FQGNSA. The CDR3 coding sequence is TGTGCCAGCAGGTTGACAGGGGGGAATTCGCAGTATTTT. This encodes CASRLTGGNSQYF. The entire variable domain, with the rest obtained from reference TRBV7-2 and TRBJ2-3, is as follows: GAGVSQSPSNKVTEKGKDVELRCDPISGHTALYWYRQSLGQGLEFLIYFQGNSAPDKSGLPSDRFSAERTGGSVSTLTIQRTQQEDSAVYLCASRLTGGNSQYFGPGTRLTVL.

This clone has only a few counts. Here the CDR3 reads CASSPQRAGELFF. Here the CDR3 DNA reads TGCGCCAGCAGCCCCCAGAGGGCCGGGGAGCTGTTTTTT. V gene TRBV4-1 combines with J gene TRBJ2-2; D may be TRBD2 (5 bases). Trimming pared 4 bases from V and 6 bases from J, leaving 9 bases between. The CDR3 covers 13 residues. The V gene's germline CDR1 is MGHRA and CDR2 YSYEKL.

The rearrangement links TRBV7-2 to TRBJ2-5; D might be TRBD2 (6 bases). Trimming removed 6 bases from V and 3 bases from J, with 20 bases in between. The CDR3 has 16 residues. Germline V gives CDR1 SGHTA, CDR2 FQGNSA. DNA for the CDR3: TGTGCCAGCAGTCCCCCCAAACGGGAGCGGAAAGAGACCCAGTACTTC. Translating it yields CASSPPKRERKETQYF.

The V call is TRBV19, the J call TRBJ1-2; no clear D. CDR1 and CDR2 (germline): LNHDA, SQIVND (reference sequence). Trimming shortened V by 10 bases and J by 2 bases, and 14 bases separated the two germline ends. This CDR3 has 13 residues. The CDR3 sequence: CAIKAGVNYGYTF. In DNA, the CDR3 is TGTGCCATTAAAGCGGGAGTCAACTATGGCTACACCTTC.

The chain couples TRBV27 to TRBJ2-1; D gene uncertain. V shed 9 bases and J shed 6 bases, with 15 bases lying between them. The CDR3 consists of 13 residues. From germline, CDR1 is MNHEY and CDR2 SMNVEV (reference sequence). CDR3 loop: CASRPAWANEQFF. Here the CDR3 DNA reads TGTGCCAGTCGACCCGCCTGGGCCAATGAGCAGTTCTTC.

This chain joins TRBV25-1 and TRBJ1-1, with a possible D match to TRBD1 (6 bases). The CDR3 has 12 residues. Germline V gives CDR1 MGHDK, CDR2 SYGVNS. Trimming cost V 6 bases and J 10 bases, with 15 bases left between them. CDR3 in amino acids: CASRGLRGRAFF. For the CDR3, the DNA is TGTGCCAGCAGGGGGCTGCGGGGGCGAGCTTTCTTT.

The rearrangement uses TRBV7-9 and TRBJ2-5; TRBD2 aligns across 9 bases. CDR3 size: 15 residues. Trimming took 0 bases from V and 2 from J; bases not matched to a gene: 1. CDR1 SEHNR and CDR2 FQNEAQ come from the germline V gene (reference sequence). In DNA, the CDR3 is TGTGCCAGCAGCTTAGCGGGACTAGCTCAAGAGACCCAGTACTTC. Translated: CASSLAGLAQETQYF.

This sequence joins TRBV9 and TRBJ2-2, with D tentatively TRBD1 (5 bases). CDR3 length equals 16 residues. Trimming took off 4 bases at V and 3 bases at J, with 16 bases between the two ends. Germline CDR1 is SGDLS and CDR2 is YYNGEE. CDR3 region: CASSLHWGLDTGELFF. The CDR3 DNA sequence: TGTGCCAGCAGCCTTCATTGGGGCTTGGACACCGGGGAGCTGTTTTTT.

This chain uses TRBV19 with TRBJ1-1, with D tentatively TRBD1 (5 bases). Germline CDR1 reads LNHDA; CDR2 reads SQIVND (reference sequence). Trimming shortened V by 5 bases and J by 2 bases, and 9 bases separated the two germline ends. The length of the CDR3 is 13 residues. CDR3 nucleotides: TGTGCCAGTAGTTTTACAGGAAACACTGAAGCTTTCTTT. Amino acid sequence: CASSFTGNTEAFF.

This clone showed up just a few times. This rearrangement joins TRBV5-1 to TRBJ2-3, with TRBD2 matching over 7 bases. With 0 bases clipped from V and 4 bases from J, the junction kept 5 bases outside the gene matches. The length of the CDR3 is 15 residues. CDR1 is SGHRS and CDR2 is YFSETQ in the germline V gene. The DNA of the CDR3 is TGCGCCAGCAGCTTGGTCGGCGGGGGTTCAGATACGCAGTATTTT. It translates to CASSLVGGGSDTQYF.

This chain uses TRBV19 with TRBJ2-1, with 11 bases identical to TRBD2. Germline loops: CDR1 LNHDA, CDR2 SQIVND (reference sequence). V shed 3 bases, J shed 5 bases, and the junction held 9 bases outside the gene matches. The CDR3 covers 17 residues. This CDR3 reads CASSILTSGGKNNEQFF. The CDR3 DNA is TGTGCCAGTAGTATTTTAACTAGCGGGGGTAAAAACAATGAGCAGTTCTTC.

V is TRBV5-4 and J is TRBJ1-3, with D hard to call. The germline V and J ends were trimmed by 4 bases and 9 bases, with 11 bases remaining between them. The CDR3 totals 12 residues. Germline CDR1 and CDR2: SGHNT and YYREEE (reference sequence). DNA for the CDR3: TGTGCCAGCAGCAACGGACTGGCCACCATATATTTT. It encodes CASSNGLATIYF.

The rearrangement links TRBV6-1 to TRBJ2-3; D might be TRBD1 (6 bases). The ends were cut back, 3 bases at V and 1 base at J, with 14 bases in the middle. The CDR3 has 16 residues. The V gene's germline CDR1 is MNHNS and CDR2 SASEGT. CDR3 region: CASSDRWAGGTDTQYF. The CDR3 nucleotides read TGTGCCAGCAGTGACCGTTGGGCAGGGGGCACAGATACGCAGTATTTT.

The CDR3 loop reads CASSRLAGEGDTQYF. The CDR3 bases are TGCGCCAGCAGCCGATTAGCGGGAGAGGGCGATACGCAGTATTTT. The V and J genes are TRBV4-1 and TRBJ2-3; 9 bases fit TRBD2. This CDR3 contains 15 residues. Germline assignment: CDR1 MGHRA and CDR2 YSYEKL. The J segment lost 6 bases and the V segment lost 4 bases, leaving 8 bases of the junction unmatched.